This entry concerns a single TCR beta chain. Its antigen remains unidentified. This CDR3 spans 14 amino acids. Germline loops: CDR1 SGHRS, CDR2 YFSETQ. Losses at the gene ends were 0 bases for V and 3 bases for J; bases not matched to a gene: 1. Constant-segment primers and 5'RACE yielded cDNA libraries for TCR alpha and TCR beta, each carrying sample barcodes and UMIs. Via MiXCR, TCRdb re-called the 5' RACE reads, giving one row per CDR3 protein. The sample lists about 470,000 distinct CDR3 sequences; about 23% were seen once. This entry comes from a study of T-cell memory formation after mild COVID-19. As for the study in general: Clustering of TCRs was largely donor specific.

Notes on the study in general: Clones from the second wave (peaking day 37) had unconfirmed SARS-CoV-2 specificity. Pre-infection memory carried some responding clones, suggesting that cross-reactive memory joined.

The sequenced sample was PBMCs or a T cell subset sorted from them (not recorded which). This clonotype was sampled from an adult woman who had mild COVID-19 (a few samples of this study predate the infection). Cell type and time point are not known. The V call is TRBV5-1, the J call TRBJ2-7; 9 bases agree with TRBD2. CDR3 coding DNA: TGCGCCAGCAGCTTGGAAGCGGGAGGCTACGAGCAGTACTTC. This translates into CASSLEAGGYEQYF.